This TCR beta chain was recovered during a study of neurological immune-mediated disorders. Unmatched junction bases numbered 2, after V lost 3 bases and J lost 6 bases. The CDR3 contains 13 residues. Per germline, CDR1 SGHRS and CDR2 YFSETQ. One entry per CDR3 protein results from TCRdb running MiXCR on the 5' RACE reads. The data hold about 89,000 distinct CDR3 sequences, with 2.5% to 3% observed a single time. This clonotype was seen many times. Sequencing was performed on PBMCs. This rearrangement joins TRBV5-1 to TRBJ1-1; 10 bases align to TRBD1. The receptor comes from a young woman with multiple sclerosis. The CDR3 region has the DNA TGCGCCAGCAGCTCTGACAGGGGGCCTGAAGCTTTCTTT. Protein sequence: CASSSDRGPEAFF.